The 13 T cell receptor beta chains below come from one sample, sequenced in a study of vaccination and CD4 T cells after COVID-19. Time point: late sampling 161 to 241 days after vaccination in a few convalescent patients. Treatment defined: roughly 11-day PBMC culture with coronavirus spike peptide pools or control peptides (ViraFEST assay). No cognate antigen is known for these TCRs. Oncomine TCR Beta short-read sequencing was applied to DNA from cultured CD4+ T cells. MiXCR was run by TCRdb on the PCR reads, yielding one entry per CDR3 protein. The sample consists of about 30,000 distinct CDR3 sequences, roughly 38% of them appearing once. Source: CD4+ T cells from blood, cultured in vitro, taken about 7 months after SARS-CoV-2 vaccination. These receptors originate from a human donor who had recovered from COVID-19.

This chain connects TRBV2 to TRBJ2-3; D might be TRBD1 (5 bases). Between the trimmed V and J ends, which lost 6 bases and 5 bases, there was a span of 9 bases. This CDR3 contains 12 residues. From germline, CDR1 is SNHLY and CDR2 FYNNEI. The CDR3 spells CASSQGVDTQYF. CDR3 nucleotides: TGTGCCAGCAGCCAAGGGGTAGATACGCAGTATTTT.

This sequence joins TRBV20-1 and TRBJ2-5; D gene ambiguous. The ends were cut back, 3 bases at V and 4 bases at J, with 6 bases in the middle. Germline V gives CDR1 DFQATT, CDR2 SNEGSKA (reference sequence). This CDR3 has 11 amino acids. The chain's CDR3 is CSARAAETQYF. DNA of the CDR3: TGCAGTGCTAGGGCGGCAGAGACCCAGTACTTC.

The chain links TRBV7-2 to TRBJ2-7; TRBD1 matches at 7 bases. Germline V CDR1 and CDR2: SGHTA, FQGNSA. V shed 3 bases and J 5 bases; nucleotides not matched to a gene: 10. The CDR3 spans 15 residues. CDR3 bases: TGTGCCAGCAGCTTTACCGGAGACAGGGCGGACGAGCAGTACTTC. The encoded protein is CASSFTGDRADEQYF.

A single count supports this clonotype. J is TRBJ2-7 and V is TRBV10-3; TRBD1 aligns across 9 bases. In germline, CDR1 is ENHRY, CDR2 SYGVKD. The V gene end was trimmed by 4 bases and the J gene end by 6 bases; junction bases not matched to a gene: 4. This CDR3 contains 13 residues. CDR3 nucleotide sequence: TGTGCCATCAGTGGGACAGGGGTACGCGAGCAGTACTTC. Amino acids: CAISGTGVREQYF.

V gene TRBV27 combines with J gene TRBJ2-7; 9 positions agree with TRBD2. Germline trimming cut 6 bases from V and 3 bases from J; bases unmatched to any gene: 3. The length of the CDR3 is 13 residues. Germline CDR1 MNHEY, CDR2 SMNVEV (reference sequence). CDR3 amino acids: CASRDSGSYEQYF. The CDR3 DNA reads TGTGCCAGCAGGGATAGCGGGAGCTACGAGCAGTACTTC.

This rearrangement joins TRBV11-3 to TRBJ1-1, with 9 bases that match TRBD1. CDR1 and CDR2 from the germline V gene are SGHNT and YENEEA. Trimming removed 4 bases from V and 7 bases from J; junction bases left unmatched: 4. The CDR3 runs 13 residues. Here the CDR3 reads CASSSTGGIEAFF. The CDR3 DNA follows: TGTGCCAGCAGCTCCACAGGGGGCATTGAAGCTTTCTTT.

This chain joins TRBV10-3 and TRBJ2-6, with 9 bases fitting TRBD2. Germline CDR1 reads ENHRY; CDR2 reads SYGVKD. The CDR3 has 18 residues. After removal of 0 bases from V and 4 bases from J, the junction contained 7 bases not matched to a gene. Here the CDR3 DNA reads TGTGCCATCAGTGAGTCTGATAGCGGGAGATCAGGGGCCAACGTCCTGACTTTC. Protein: CAISESDSGRSGANVLTF.

This clonotype was seen only a few times. J is TRBJ2-3 and V is TRBV7-8; D is perhaps TRBD2 (6 bases). Germline CDR1 SGHVS, CDR2 FQNEAQ. The CDR3 contains 14 residues. The V gene lost 6 bases and the J gene lost 0 bases, with 10 bases spanning the gap. CDR3 loop: CASRQRVSTDTQYF. The CDR3 DNA follows: TGTGCCAGCAGACAGCGGGTTAGCACAGATACGCAGTATTTT.

This chain links TRBV6-1 with TRBJ1-3; D remains unclear. The V and J ends lost 5 bases and 0 bases respectively, with 8 bases between them. The germline CDR1 and CDR2 sequences are MNHNS and SASEGT. The length of the CDR3 is 14 residues. The CDR3 loop is CASSQPSSGNTIYF. The CDR3 DNA sequence: TGTGCCAGCAGTCAACCAAGCTCTGGAAACACCATATATTTT.

There are a few counts of this clonotype. This chain links TRBV7-2 with TRBJ1-1, with 8 positions matching TRBD1. V was pared by 5 bases and J by 5 bases, with 7 bases of the junction left unmatched. The CDR3 extends over 14 amino acids. CDR1 SGHTA and CDR2 FQGNSA come from the germline V gene. The CDR3 loop reads CASSRQGIGTEAFF. The CDR3 nucleotides are TGTGCCAGCAGCCGACAGGGGATTGGAACTGAAGCTTTCTTT.

This chain connects TRBV7-8 to TRBJ2-3; D is perhaps TRBD2 (6 bases). Germline lookup yields CDR1 SGHVS and CDR2 FQNEAQ. V shed 5 bases and J shed 4 bases, with 10 bases lying between them. The CDR3 totals 13 residues. CDR3 DNA: TGTGCCAGCAGCGCCAGACTAGCAGATACGCAGTATTTT. It specifies CASSARLADTQYF.

V is TRBV7-2 and J is TRBJ2-7, with 9 bases matching TRBD2. From germline, CDR1 is SGHTA and CDR2 FQGNSA. Trimming at V came to 5 bases and at J to 5 bases, leaving 16 bases not matched to a gene. The CDR3 covers 17 residues. The CDR3 sequence: CASSRRAAGGPGDEQYF. The CDR3 nucleotides are TGTGCCAGCAGCCGACGGGCGGCGGGAGGGCCTGGGGACGAGCAGTACTTC.

The V call is TRBV28, the J call TRBJ1-6; tentatively, D is TRBD1 (5 bases). The CDR3 length is 13 residues. Germline V gene lookup returns CDR1 MDHEN and CDR2 SYDVKM. V lost 5 bases, J lost 7 bases, and 9 bases lay in between. The CDR3 nucleotides are TGTGCCAGCAGTCCAGGGATCAATTCACCCCTCCACTTT. As protein: CASSPGINSPLHF.